This T cell receptor (beta chain) was documented in a study of control samples from healthy donors and cancer patients. Using immunoSEQ multiplex PCR, the repertoire was profiled, and TCRdb retains in-frame clones only, with some absent. The profile covers roughly 190,000 clones, with roughly 89% appearing a single time and approximately 1.4% taken by the ten largest. Trimming left V 4 bases short and J 3 bases short, with 10 bases between. CDR1 and CDR2 (germline): ENHRY, SYGVKD. The CDR3 contains 13 residues. This clone showed up just once. Sequenced sample: blood. The TCR was taken from a woman aged 30 to 39 in good health. The gene calls are TRBV10-3 and TRBJ2-7, with D perhaps matching TRBD1 (6 bases). CDR3 in amino acids: CAISGKGDYEQYF. The CDR3 DNA follows: TGTGCCATCAGTGGGAAGGGGGACTACGAGCAGTACTTC.